These T cell receptor beta chains were read from a single sample in a study of blood T cell repertoires in COVID-19. Sequencing used immunoSEQ multiplex PCR; TCRdb keeps in-frame clones, though not all of them. The sample carries approximately 250,000 clones, approximately 85% recorded once. The sample was peripheral blood. The receptor source for this set is a woman aged 80 or over with COVID-19, enrolled during active disease. The CDR3 runs from the conserved cysteine through the conserved F or W. The D gene is left open where the match is weak. Not every row has a clone size; where given, it reads once, few, many or a size class.

>TRBJ2-2|NA|TRBV27|NA
TGTGCCAGCAGGACCGACAGGTACACCGGGGAGCTGTTTTTT
CASRTDRYTGELFF
>TRBJ2-2|TRBD1|TRBV6-6|NA
TGTGCCAGCACTTCCGGGACAGGGAGCACCGGGGAGCTGTTTTTT
CASTSGTGSTGELFF
>TRBJ1-4|NA|TRBV2|NA
TGTGCCAGCAATTGGCAGATCTCTGAAAAACTGTTTTTT
CASNWQISEKLFF
>TRBJ2-7|TRBD2|TRBV12-3/TRBV12-4|NA
TGTGCCAGCGGGAGGGGCGTAGATTACGAGCAGTACTTC
CASGRGVDYEQYF
>TRBJ2-5|NA|TRBV2|NA
TGTGCCAGCATAGGGACACCACAAGAGACCCAGTACTTC
CASIGTPQETQYF
>TRBJ2-1|TRBD2|TRBV3-1/TRBV3-2|NA
TGTGCCAGCAGCCATCCTAGCGGAGACTACAATGAGCAGTTCTTC
CASSHPSGDYNEQFF
>TRBJ1-1|TRBD1|TRBV30|NA
TGTGCCTGGAGGGGGACAGGGTACAACACTGAAGCTTTCTTT
CAWRGTGYNTEAFF
>TRBJ2-7|NA|TRBV4-2|NA
TGTGCCAGCAGCCAAGATGGGAGCGGGCTCGGGGAGCAGTACTTC
CASSQDGSGLGEQYF
>TRBJ2-7|TRBD2|TRBV28|once
TGTGCCAGCAGTTCGAGCGGGGGGACCTCCTACGAGCAGTACTTC
CASSSSGGTSYEQYF
>TRBJ1-3|NA|TRBV6-6|NA
TGTGCCTCAGGGTGGGGAGGCTCTGGAAACACCATATATTTT
CASGWGGSGNTIYF
>TRBJ1-1|TRBD1|TRBV30|NA
TGTGCCTGGAGTGTACGGACAGGCCTCCTTCGGGCTGAAGCTTTCTTT
CAWSVRTGLLRAEAFF
>TRBJ1-4|TRBD1|TRBV28|NA
TGTGCCAGCAGTTCCTTCTCGGGACAGGGGAATGAAAAACTGTTTTTT
CASSSFSGQGNEKLFF